The entry below describes one T cell receptor (beta chain). Its cognate antigen has yet to be identified. This sample was included in a study of cytomegalovirus exposure and HLA in healthy donors (dated by TCRdb to between 2016 and 2019). For the study in its entirety: An earlier analysis of roughly 500 of the donors reported approximately 270 Gb of sequence data and 100 million to 130 million unique TCR beta sequences from 150 million to 200 million T cells. Approximately 300 gigabases of sequencing data and roughly 90 million unique TCR sequences were included in an early release covering roughly 600 HLA-typed donors. Of the 350 to 450 genotyped donors, approximately 82% fell in the genetic ancestry cluster associated with self-reported Caucasian donors. The study was designed to test whether signatures of past pathogen exposure could be identified by cataloging public T cell receptors. The T cell repertoires of 700 or so subjects were profiled by immunosequencing and related to cytomegalovirus serostatus. Along with the roughly 710-subject first cohort, a separate validation cohort of around 110 different subjects was used. High-throughput TCR immunosequencing, statistical association of individual TCRs with disease status, and machine learning were combined to predict cytomegalovirus infection status. A later analysis re-examined previously published TCR beta repertoires from more than 600 donors and added high-resolution HLA genotyping to investigate patterns of TCR occurrence. In the later analysis, no new phenotypic data were used to find candidate immune exposures; instead, reliance was placed on TCR beta sequences and their occurrence across donors. To decide whether each TCR beta V gene segment behaved as functional or pseudogenic, an earlier analysis of approximately 600 of the donors relied on high-throughput TCR beta sequencing. Donor age, sex, ethnicity and CMV serostatus were compiled alongside the repertoire data. A later genetic analysis used genome-wide SNP genotypes for about 65% of the 666 donors, treating that subset as a discovery cohort. All discovery cohort repertoires had been generated using a single sequencing platform. HLA typing covered class I and class II loci at four-digit resolution. The number of donors typed differed by locus, with about 629-630 for A, B, C, DRB1 and DQB1, around 500 for DQA1, about 610 for DPA1, and over 400 for DPB1. A few DR-DQ haplotypes were treated as single units for association and clustering because of strong linkage in the cohort. Among some 410 genotyped donors of the cohort, an average of approximately 250,000 unique TCR beta nucleotide sequences were sequenced per donor, roughly 18% of them non-productive.

Library construction relied on the immunoSEQ multiplex PCR assay. For the multiplex PCR, a mixture combining 60 forward primers for TCR Vbeta segments and 13 reverse primers for TCR Jbeta segments was used. A multiplex PCR assay on genomic DNA amplified the CDR3 region of rearranged TCR beta genes. Amplified TCR beta libraries were sequenced as 87-base-pair reads on the Illumina HiSeq System. Per the original workflow: A later analysis tallied 75 million to 85 million unique TCR beta chains across the 650 to 750 repertoires, and around 9.9 million of those chains were shared by two or more donors. Raw reads were error-corrected and collapsed into unique sequences with a nearest-neighbor algorithm that merged closely related sequences to remove PCR and sequencing errors. V, D and J gene segments were assigned by aligning CDR3 sequences to IMGT reference sequences. For a sequence to be retained, a match of at least six nucleotides was required to both a V gene segment and a J gene segment. A rearrangement counted as productive if the CDR3 had no stop codons and remained in frame with V and J, and every other rearrangement counted as non-productive. Following IMGT convention, CDR3 was defined as the stretch from the second conserved V-encoded cysteine up to the conserved J-encoded phenylalanine. Sequences without an unambiguous match to a single V gene segment were excluded from the earlier analysis of several hundred of the donors. In an earlier analysis of 450 to 700 of the donors, V segments were called functional above 56.7% productive rearrangements and were called segregating when the between-donor standard deviation exceeded 5%. A statistical classification framework was developed to diagnose cytomegalovirus status using the catalog of TCR beta chain sequences. V and J gene assignment, in a later analysis, came from comparing TCR nucleotide sequences with IMGT/GENE-DB human TR gene sequences. A later analysis assigned CDR3 sequences and most-parsimonious VDJ recombination scenarios with the TCRdist pipeline. In a later analysis, each TCR beta chain was defined by its CDR3 amino acid sequence together with its V-gene family, and reads lacking a unique V-gene family were excluded. To address suspected cross-contamination and a sequencing artifact, a later analysis removed a few hundred highly shared, low-generation-probability nucleotide sequences. For each public chain, a later analysis derived a clonal expansion index from normalized ranks of inferred template counts within each repertoire. In a later analysis, generation probabilities were computed with a VDJ recombination model fitted to out-of-frame rearrangements, and the resulting probabilities were checked against IGoR. In a later analysis, TCR-TCR, TCR-HLA and TCR-CMV co-occurrence was scored with hypergeometric tests, and a repertoire-size bias correction was applied to TCR pairs. False discovery rates were estimated in a later analysis by permuting HLA or CMV assignments 20 times. In a later analysis, co-occurring TCRs were grouped using DBSCAN, and TCRdist sequence similarity was added for clustering within HLA-allele-positive subsets. Repertoires with fewer than 30,000 or more than 120,000 public chains, plus five repertoires with anomalous nucleotide sharing, were excluded from co-occurrence clustering. Imported from immuneACCESS, the table was reduced by TCRdb to in-frame sequences with V and J called. These copies leave out some clones; in studies compared against another copy, an unresolved V gene accounts for under half, and the cause of the remainder is not known. From that table come the V and J calls and clone size; the DNA was used to work out D and trimming. This sample's table carries 55,000 or so clones. Jointly, the top ten make up more than 10% of the sample.

The cohort comprised some 700 healthy bone marrow donors. Cohort members were all nominally healthy when sampled, although unrecorded immune exposures were likely present. The donor was CMV seropositive and was included in the group of 250 to 350 seropositive cohort members. A peripheral blood sample was provided by each donor, and peripheral blood mononuclear cells were used for TCR beta sequencing. The Qiagen DNeasy Blood Extraction Kit was used to extract genomic DNA from the blood cell samples. What the study reported, not specific to this receptor: It was suggested by the authors that the approach could potentially be generalized to other disease states and immunological phenotypes. In this cohort, only TCR beta chains were sequenced, and detectable features were limited by the absence of alpha or paired-chain data. CMV serostatus was the only immune exposure information available for the cohort. A later analysis found that TCR association rates varied across HLA loci, with DRB1 alleles showing the most associated TCRs and HLA-C alleles the fewest. Sequencing depth was assumed to be roughly uniform across donors in the presence/absence analyses, though that assumption may not hold. When HLA alleles, especially DR and DQ, strongly co-occurred, attributing TCR associations to individual alleles was difficult. According to a later analysis, most CMV-associated TCR beta chains appeared to be HLA-restricted, and the HLA associations seemed to be driven largely by CMV exposure. An association between a missense DCLRE1C variant and V-gene and J-gene trimming of TCR beta chains was found in a later genetic analysis and replicated in an independent cohort. Three of the identified cytomegalovirus-associated TCR beta chains were confirmed in vitro to be specific for cytomegalovirus antigens. A later analysis associated around 16,000 TCR beta sequences with specific HLA alleles at a false discovery rate of 0.05. The study listed 164 TCR beta chains as associated with cytomegalovirus. In an earlier analysis of more than 500 of the donors, most TCR beta V segments appeared in productive rearrangements about 87% or about 30% of the time, broadly matching IMGT annotations. Because counts were too low, 15 or so rarely observed V segments, including chromosome 9 orphons, were excluded from the earlier analysis of roughly 580 of the donors. According to a later genetic analysis, donors in an Asian-associated ancestry cluster had fewer N-insertions in productive TCRs than the approximately 650-donor mean. Linkage disequilibrium might explain the correlated functional status among segregating V segments, but an unknown experimental factor could not be ruled out. HLA typing was unavailable for some donors at each locus, so association tests used only the typed subset. A cluster of highly shared sequence variants was judged likely to be a technical artifact of the sequencing pipeline. In a later analysis, several top co-occurrence clusters were reported to appear linked to parvovirus B19, influenza, CMV and Epstein-Barr virus. Across donors, most TCR sequences were observed very rarely, whereas some public TCRs were present in many individuals. The classifier was reported to diagnose cytomegalovirus status with high specificity and sensitivity in both the original cohort and the validation cohort. Because the 87-base-pair reads could not distinguish some IMGT-functional V segments, including TRBV6-2 and TRBV6-3, those segments were excluded. A further reported finding was that TCR beta sequences accurately predicted the HLA-A and HLA-B alleles for most subjects in the first cohort. In a later analysis, HLA-associated TCR beta chains showed more clonal expansion and lower generation probabilities than non-associated chains that were equally common.

The CDR3, cysteine through phenylalanine, is 12 amino acids long. CDR3 DNA is the only sequence kept; it has 36 bases, read in frame from the first base. V drops 0 bases and J drops 5 bases, leaving 4 bases in between. Sequences SGDLS (CDR1) and YYNGEE (CDR2) are obtained from the germline V gene. The V gene is TRBV9 and the J gene is TRBJ2-3; no D gene can be assigned with confidence. The sample was PBMCs. The sequence was collected from a woman younger than 45 in good health and CMV-seropositive. The DNA sequence is TGTGCCAGCAGCGTAGTCGGAGATACGCAGTATTTT. Its translation reads: CASSVVGDTQYF.